Presented here are 6 T cell receptor beta chains from one specimen sequenced in a study of beta chain features in type 1 diabetes. Study findings and constraints: Significant though moderate, a shortening of TCRB CDR3s appeared in all four CD4+ subsets of Type 1 diabetes patients.

Since all of the isolated RNA was reverse transcribed, expressed TCRB transcripts were what got sequenced. The repertoire was sequenced with immunoSEQ multiplex PCR; TCRdb's copy has only in-frame clones and lacks some. The sample has roughly 150,000 clones; approximately 9% are singletons. Their antigens remain unidentified. The sample was central memory CD4+ T cells from blood. Receptors originate from a woman aged 18-29 years with type 1 diabetes.

This chain joins TRBV7-3 and TRBJ2-7, with 12 bases aligning to TRBD2. CDR1 and CDR2 from the germline V gene are SGHTA and FQGTGA. There are 17 residues in the CDR3. The junction had 10 bases not matched to a gene; V was cut back by 3 bases and J by 4 bases. DNA for the CDR3: TGTGCCAGCAGCTTTGGACCGACTAGCGGGAGCGGTTACGAGCAGTACTTC. Translating it yields CASSFGPTSGSGYEQYF.

There are a few counts of this clone. The rearrangement uses TRBV30 and TRBJ2-1, with TRBD2 matching 7 bases. V shed 2 bases and J 3 bases; nucleotides not matched to a gene: 1. From germline, CDR1 is GTSNPN and CDR2 SVGIG (reference sequence). The CDR3 covers 13 residues. The CDR3 DNA follows: TGTGCCTGGAGTCGGACTAGCTACAATGAGCAGTTCTTC. Protein: CAWSRTSYNEQFF.

This clone has only a few counts. The J gene is TRBJ2-2, the V gene TRBV5-1; unclear D gene. The CDR3 spans 13 residues. CDR1 is SGHRS, CDR2 YFSETQ, per germline. V lost 7 bases, J lost 6 bases, and 13 bases lay in between. CDR3 bases: TGCGCCAGCTTTCAAAACGGTGCCGGGGAGCTGTTTTTT. Protein sequence: CASFQNGAGELFF.

This clone showed up just a few times. This chain uses TRBV28 with TRBJ2-7; 8 bases match TRBD1. The CDR3 totals 15 residues. Germline V gene lookup returns CDR1 MDHEN and CDR2 SYDVKM. J was trimmed by 11 bases and V by 3 bases; bases with no gene match: 15. DNA for the CDR3: TGTGCCAGCAGTTTCCAGGGGACAGGTTATGGAGCAGAGTACTTC. Translating it yields CASSFQGTGYGAEYF.

The V and J genes are TRBV5-1 and TRBJ2-7; a possible D gene is TRBD2 (5 bases). The CDR3 sequence is 14 residues long. Germline CDR1 reads SGHRS; CDR2 reads YFSETQ. V gave up 0 bases and J gave up 1 base, with 8 bases separating them. The CDR3: CASSLVPGSYEQYF. The CDR3 bases are TGCGCCAGCAGCTTGGTTCCGGGGTCCTACGAGCAGTACTTC.

The chain joins TRBV14 to TRBJ1-2; 7 nucleotides line up with TRBD1. The CDR3 runs to 14 residues. The V segment lost 4 bases and the J segment 3 bases; nucleotides outside the gene matches: 5. Germline V lookup: CDR1 SGHDN, CDR2 FVKESK. For the CDR3, the DNA is TGTGCCAGCAGCCTTAGGACAGGCTACTATGGCTACACCTTC. Protein product: CASSLRTGYYGYTF.